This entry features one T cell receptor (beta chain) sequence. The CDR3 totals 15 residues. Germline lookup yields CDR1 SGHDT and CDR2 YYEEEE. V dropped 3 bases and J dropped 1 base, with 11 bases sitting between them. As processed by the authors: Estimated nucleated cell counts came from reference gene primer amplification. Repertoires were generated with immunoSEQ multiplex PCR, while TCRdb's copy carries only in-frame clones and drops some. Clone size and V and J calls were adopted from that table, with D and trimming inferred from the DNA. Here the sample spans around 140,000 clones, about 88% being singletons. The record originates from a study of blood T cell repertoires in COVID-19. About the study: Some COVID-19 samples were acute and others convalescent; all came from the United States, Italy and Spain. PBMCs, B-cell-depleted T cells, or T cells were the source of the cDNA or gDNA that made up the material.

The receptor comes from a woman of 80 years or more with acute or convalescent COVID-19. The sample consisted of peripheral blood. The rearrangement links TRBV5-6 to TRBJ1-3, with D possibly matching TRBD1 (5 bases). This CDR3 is CASSSLQGSGNTIYF. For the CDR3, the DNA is TGTGCCAGCAGCTCCCTTCAGGGTTCTGGAAACACCATATATTTT.